The source of this T cell receptor (beta chain) is a study of cytomegalovirus exposure and HLA in healthy donors. Study-level points and caveats: A later analysis reportedly found fewer N-insertions in an Asian-associated ancestry cluster than the roughly 670-donor mean. A later analysis showed HLA-associated TCR beta chains outstripping equally common others in clonal expansion.

Amplification used 60 Vbeta primers and 13 Jbeta primers. Data came from immunoSEQ multiplex PCR; TCRdb stores just in-frame clones and leaves some out. The data show about 130,000 clones, about 85% seen once. Trimming pared 4 bases from V and 0 bases from J, leaving 12 bases between. This CDR3 contains 15 residues. The germline CDR1 and CDR2 sequences are LNHDA and SQIVND (reference sequence). As for this clone: No antigen is known for it.

The clonotype was recovered from a woman aged 30 to 39 in good health and CMV-seropositive. The chain carries TRBV19 and TRBJ1-2; no definite D call. Sequencing input: PBMCs. CDR3 amino acids: CASSTRDGTNYGYTF. CDR3 in DNA: TGTGCCAGTAGTACTCGTGACGGGACTAACTATGGCTACACCTTC.